These 16 T cell receptor beta chains share one sample of origin, sequenced in a study of blood T cell repertoires in COVID-19. Sequenced by immunoSEQ multiplex PCR; TCRdb stores in-frame clones only, minus some. The sample has 330,000 or so clones; about nine tenths are singletons. The sequencing input was peripheral blood. The receptors originated from a man aged 25 to 40 with COVID-19, enrolled during active disease.

The chain uses TRBV28 and TRBJ1-2, with TRBD1 identical over 10 bases. The ends lost 6 bases at V and 7 bases at J; junction bases unmatched: 8. From germline, CDR1 is MDHEN and CDR2 SYDVKM. The CDR3 has 14 amino acids. The DNA of the CDR3 is TGTGCCAGCAGGGGGACAGGGGCCCTTGGTGGCTACACCTTC. Its protein is CASRGTGALGGYTF.

DNA of the CDR3: TGTGCCAGCAGTGAAAAGGGCCCAGGGGCGCAGAATGAGCAGTTCTTC. This sequence encodes CASSEKGPGAQNEQFF. The V and J genes are TRBV27 and TRBJ2-1, with a tentative D call TRBD1 (6 bases). Trimming took 5 bases from V and 7 from J, leaving 21 bases between them. Germline loops: CDR1 MNHEY, CDR2 SMNVEV (reference sequence). The CDR3 has 16 amino acids.

This chain uses TRBV25-1 with TRBJ2-6; tentatively, D is TRBD1 (6 bases). The V and J ends lost 5 bases and 0 bases respectively, with 8 bases between them. Germline values: CDR1 MGHDK, CDR2 SYGVNS. The CDR3 spans 15 residues. Here the CDR3 reads CASSKQGSGANVLTF. In DNA form, the CDR3 reads TGTGCCAGCAGTAAACAGGGCTCTGGGGCCAACGTCCTGACTTTC.

This clone has a handful of counts. The V gene is TRBV6-2 or TRBV6-3, the J gene TRBJ2-7; 10 bases map to TRBD1. The length of the CDR3 is 15 residues. The junction had 7 bases not matched to a gene; V was cut back by 5 bases and J by 3 bases. Germline loops: CDR1 MNHEY, CDR2 SVGEGT. DNA of the CDR3: TGTGCCAGCAGTACCTGGACAGGGGGTATCTACGAGCAGTACTTC. Translating gives CASSTWTGGIYEQYF.

This clone was seen only a few times. The J gene is TRBJ1-5, the V gene TRBV7-2; no clear D gene. The V end lost 3 bases, the J end lost 5 bases, and 8 bases lay between the germline ends. There are 13 residues in the CDR3. The germline CDR1 and CDR2 sequences are SGHTA and FQGNSA. The CDR3 region has the DNA TGTGCCAGCAGCTTTAACTTTTATCAGCCCCAGCATTTT. Protein: CASSFNFYQPQHF. Full variable domain (outside the CDR3, taken from reference TRBV7-2 and TRBJ1-5): GAGVSQSPSNKVTEKGKDVELRCDPISGHTALYWYRQSLGQGLEFLIYFQGNSAPDKSGLPSDRFSAERTGGSVSTLTIQRTQQEDSAVYLCASSFNFYQPQHFGDGTRLSIL.

The V call is TRBV6-5, the J call TRBJ1-1, with D possibly matching TRBD1 (6 bases). The CDR3 is 16 amino acids. V lost 0 bases and J 5 bases, leaving 16 bases between the germline ends. CDR1 and CDR2 (germline): MNHEY, SVGAGI. The CDR3 spells CASSYSLLQGSTEAFF. The DNA of the CDR3 is TGTGCCAGCAGTTACTCCCTATTACAGGGATCAACTGAAGCTTTCTTT.

V gene TRBV6-5 combines with J gene TRBJ1-2; 7 bases are shared with TRBD1. The CDR3 is 13 residues long. V was clipped by 6 bases and J by 7 bases; unmatched bases: 8. The germline V gene encodes CDR1 MNHEY and CDR2 SVGAGI. The CDR3 loop is CASRPRQGGGYTF. CDR3 bases: TGTGCCAGCAGGCCTCGACAGGGCGGTGGCTACACCTTC.

The genes are TRBV7-9 and TRBJ2-5; no clear D gene. V was cut by 1 base and J by 2 bases, with 5 bases left in between. Germline CDR1 and CDR2: SEHNR and FQNEAQ (reference sequence). The CDR3 contains 13 residues. CDR3 DNA sequence: TGTGCCAGCAGCTTAGTTCAGCAAGAGACCCAGTACTTC. It yields the protein CASSLVQQETQYF.

V and J are TRBV11-2 and TRBJ2-3, with D tentatively TRBD2 (6 bases). The germline V gene has CDR1 SGHAT and CDR2 FQNNGV. V lost 5 bases and J lost 6, with 15 bases in between. This CDR3 contains 14 residues. CDR3 DNA: TGTGCCAGCAGCGTTAGCGGAATTGAGGATACGCAGTATTTT. Translating gives CASSVSGIEDTQYF.

The chain carries TRBV18 and TRBJ1-2; TRBD1 aligns across 8 bases. The CDR3 has 15 residues. CDR1 KGHSH and CDR2 LQKENI come from the germline V gene. J lost 4 bases, V lost 2 bases, and 6 bases had no gene match. CDR3 nucleotides: TGTGCCAGCTCACCAGACAGGGGCGCAGTCTATGGCTACACCTTC. Amino acids: CASSPDRGAVYGYTF.

CDR3 residues: CASSSRGTDYGYTF. The DNA for the CDR3 is TGTGCCAGCAGCTCCCGGGGGACGGACTATGGCTACACCTTC. The chain is built from TRBV7-2 and TRBJ1-2; maybe TRBD1 (5 bases). This CDR3 region has 14 residues. CDR1 is SGHTA, CDR2 FQGNSA, per germline. The V gene lost 4 bases and the J gene lost 3 bases, with 12 bases spanning the gap. The full variable domain, rest sourced from reference TRBV7-2 and TRBJ1-2, is GAGVSQSPSNKVTEKGKDVELRCDPISGHTALYWYRQSLGQGLEFLIYFQGNSAPDKSGLPSDRFSAERTGGSVSTLTIQRTQQEDSAVYLCASSSRGTDYGYTFGSGTRLTVV.

The CDR3: CASSLSRQLQETQYF. CDR3 in DNA: TGCGCCAGCAGCCTCTCCAGGCAGCTCCAAGAGACCCAGTACTTC. This chain connects TRBV4-1 to TRBJ2-5; D is uncertain. There are 15 residues in the CDR3. The germline CDR1 and CDR2 sequences are MGHRA and YSYEKL. Trimming stripped 4 bases from V and 1 base from J, with 13 bases between.

The chain employs TRBV7-9 and TRBJ2-3; tentatively, D is TRBD1 (6 bases). The germline CDR1 and CDR2 sequences are SEHNR and FQNEAQ (reference sequence). Trimming cost V 2 bases and J 2 bases, with 14 bases left between them. The CDR3 is 16 residues long. DNA for the CDR3: TGTGCCAGCAGCTTAAACCGCAGGGGTTCCACAGATACGCAGTATTTT. It codes for CASSLNRRGSTDTQYF.

J is TRBJ2-7 and V is TRBV6-5; TRBD2 matches at 11 bases. J lost 5 bases, V lost 1 base, and 4 bases had no gene match. CDR1 MNHEY and CDR2 SVGAGI come from the germline V gene. This CDR3 has 15 residues. DNA for the CDR3: TGTGCCAGCAGTTACTTAGCGGGAGGGTCCAACGAGCAGTACTTC. It translates to CASSYLAGGSNEQYF.

Remarks on this clone: Its ends do not fully match the called genes, so a read error is possible. J is TRBJ1-1 and V is TRBV28; no clear D. There are 11 residues in the CDR3. Germline V gives CDR1 MDHEN, CDR2 SYDVKM. The CDR3 protein is CASSLRLEAIF. The CDR3 DNA follows: TGTGCCAGCAGTTTAAGGCTTGAGGCGATCTTT.

The CDR3 reads CASSPRGQAINEKLFF. The CDR3 region has the DNA TGTGCCAGCAGTCCCCGAGGGCAGGCGATTAATGAAAAACTGTTTTTT. The gene calls are TRBV2 and TRBJ1-4; D gene uncertain. With 5 bases removed from V and 4 bases from J, the gap between germline ends came to 17 bases. The length of the CDR3 is 16 residues. Germline CDR1 is SNHLY and CDR2 is FYNNEI.